Below, one T cell receptor beta chain is given with its context. CDR3 size: 15 residues. The V gene lost 2 bases and the J gene lost 7 bases, with 15 bases spanning the gap. Germline V gene lookup returns CDR1 ENHRY and CDR2 SYGVKD. The table came from immunoSEQ multiplex PCR; TCRdb's copy has only in-frame clones and leaves some out. The profile covers tens of thousands of clones, with nearly 85% appearing a single time and 25% to 30% taken by the ten largest. The sample originates from a study of blood T cell repertoires in COVID-19. For the study at large: The origin of the acute and convalescent COVID-19 samples was the United States, Italy and Spain. T cells, B-cell-depleted T cells, or PBMCs provided the cDNA or gDNA that served as material.

The sequenced material came from peripheral blood. The clonotype originates from an elderly woman with acute or convalescent COVID-19. The rearrangement links TRBV10-3 to TRBJ1-5, with a tentative D call TRBD1 (5 bases). The CDR3 here is CAISEEAGDEQPQHF. The CDR3 nucleotides are TGTGCCATCAGTGAGGAGGCGGGGGACGAACAGCCCCAGCATTTT.